Shown below are 12 T cell receptor beta chains from a single sample sequenced in a study of T cells expressing NK-cell markers. TCRdb processed the 5' RACE reads again and assigns one entry to each CDR3 protein, with no DNA. This sample contains 550,000 to 600,000 distinct CDR3 sequences. Sequencing was carried out using blood T cells: a sorted CD56 or NKG2C T cell subset, CD4+ or CD8+ T cells, or bulk PBMC T cells (not recorded which). Receptor source: a man between 18 and 29 years old in good health.

CDR3 in amino acids: CASSQDRGLLNEQFF. The V gene is TRBV4-3, the J gene TRBJ2-1. Germline assignment: CDR1 LGHNA and CDR2 YSLEER. This CDR3 contains 15 residues.

The gene calls are TRBV5-5 and TRBJ2-3. The CDR3 runs 14 residues. Germline V CDR1 and CDR2: SGHKS, YYEKEE (reference sequence). The CDR3 reads CASSRPLEGDTQYF.

The V call is TRBV9, the J call TRBJ1-1. Germline-derived CDR1 and CDR2 are SGDLS and YYNGEE. The CDR3 is 14 amino acids. CDR3 protein: CASTVGIWDTEAFF.

The chain carries TRBV20-1 and TRBJ1-2. Germline V gene data show CDR1 as DFQATT and CDR2 as SNEGSKA (reference sequence). This CDR3 is 13 amino acids long. CDR3 loop: CSASPLATYGYTF.

The chain joins TRBV7-9 to TRBJ2-1; there is no DNA to check the TCRdb D call of TRBD1. CDR1 is SEHNR, CDR2 FQNEAQ, per germline (reference sequence). This CDR3 comprises 12 residues. This CDR3 reads CASSSGPGSGFF.

The CDR3 region is CASSVGLVVYEQYF. The V gene is TRBV7-2, the J gene TRBJ2-7; TCRdb reports TRBD2, a call that lacks DNA to check it against. This CDR3 has 14 amino acids. Germline V gives CDR1 SGHTA, CDR2 FQGNSA.

The rearrangement links TRBV7-2 to TRBJ2-1. CDR3 size: 11 residues. Germline V lookup: CDR1 SGHTA, CDR2 FQGNSA. The CDR3 loop reads CASSLGYVLFF.

V and J are TRBV28 and TRBJ2-3. The CDR3 has 14 amino acids. Germline V gives CDR1 MDHEN, CDR2 SYDVKM. CDR3: CASSLNRATDTQYF. Together with reference TRBV28 and TRBJ2-3, the CDR3 gives the full variable domain: DVKVTQSSRYLVKRTGEKVFLECVQDMDHENMFWYRQDPGLGLRLIYFSYDVKMKEKGDIPEGYSVSREKKERFSLILESASTNQTSMYLCASSLNRATDTQYFGPGTRLTVL.

This chain links TRBV20-1 with TRBJ2-5; TCRdb's D gene call, TRBD1, goes unchecked for lack of DNA. Germline V gives CDR1 DFQATT, CDR2 SNEGSKA (reference sequence). This CDR3 is 15 amino acids long. CDR3 sequence reads: CSAVPGQGAPETQYF.

This rearrangement joins TRBV27 to TRBJ1-2; TCRdb picks TRBD1, but there is no DNA to check that call. CDR1 is MNHEY, CDR2 SMNVEV, per germline (reference sequence). CDR3 size: 14 residues. The CDR3 is CASSRSGQVYGYTF.

This chain uses TRBV11-3 with TRBJ1-2; TCRdb designates TRBD1, a call that cannot be tested without DNA. The CDR3 consists of 14 residues. Germline V lookup: CDR1 SGHNT, CDR2 YENEEA. The chain's CDR3 is CASSPPGGAGGYTF.

The chain is built from TRBV27 and TRBJ2-1; checking the TCRdb D call of TRBD1 is not possible without DNA. This CDR3 spans 16 amino acids. Germline V gene sequence: CDR1 MNHEY, CDR2 SMNVEV (reference sequence). CDR3 sequence: CASTHLRDLDFNEQFF.